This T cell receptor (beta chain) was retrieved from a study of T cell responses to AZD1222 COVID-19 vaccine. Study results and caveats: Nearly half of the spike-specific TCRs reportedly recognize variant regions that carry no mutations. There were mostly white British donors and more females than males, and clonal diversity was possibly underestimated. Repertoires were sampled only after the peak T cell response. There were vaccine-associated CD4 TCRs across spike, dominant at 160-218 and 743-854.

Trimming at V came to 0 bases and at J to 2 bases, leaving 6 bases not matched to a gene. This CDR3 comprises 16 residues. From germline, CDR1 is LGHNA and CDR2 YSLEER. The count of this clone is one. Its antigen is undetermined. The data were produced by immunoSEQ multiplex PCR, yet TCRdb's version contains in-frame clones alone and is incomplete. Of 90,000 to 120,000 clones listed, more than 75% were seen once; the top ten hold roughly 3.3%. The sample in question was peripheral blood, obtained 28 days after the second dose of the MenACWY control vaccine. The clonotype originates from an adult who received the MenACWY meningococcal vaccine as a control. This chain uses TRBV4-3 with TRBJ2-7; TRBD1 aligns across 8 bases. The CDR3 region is CASSQDRTGLTYEQYF. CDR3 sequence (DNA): TGCGCCAGCAGCCAAGACAGGACAGGGCTAACCTACGAGCAGTACTTC.